The clone carrying this T cell receptor (beta chain) has only a few counts. TCRdb's table, derived via immunoSEQ multiplex PCR, lists solely in-frame clones and lacks some. The data contain fewer than 700,000 clones, roughly 90% of them singletons. This sample was included in a study of shared T cell receptors in the human thymus. Germline V CDR1 and CDR2: LGHNA, YSLEER. V was pared by 0 bases and J by 3 bases, with 8 bases of the junction left unmatched. CDR3 size: 16 residues. These data were also reused for a study on human thymus T cells. This second report adds: Reports from related research described highly overlapping thymic repertoires among unrelated individuals.

Material for sequencing was thymocytes. This sequence was found in a boy younger than two with a congenital heart defect. V gene TRBV4-3 combines with J gene TRBJ2-7; TRBD2 matches at 7 bases. The CDR3 region is CASSQEVSGVVYEQYF. CDR3 DNA: TGCGCCAGCAGCCAAGAAGTGAGCGGGGTCGTCTACGAGCAGTACTTC.